The 18 T cell receptor beta chains presented below share a single source sample, sequenced in a study of T cell responses to AZD1222 COVID-19 vaccine. Here immunoSEQ multiplex PCR was the method, and the copy in TCRdb shows in-frame clones only, minus some. The table records around 140,000 clones, about 86% of them present only once. Sample: peripheral blood, taken 28 days after the second AZD1222 dose. Every receptor here comes from an adult who received the AZD1222 COVID-19 vaccine.

This sequence joins TRBV28 and TRBJ2-3; D gene unclear. V lost 7 bases, J lost 8 bases, and 16 bases lay in between. This CDR3 spans 13 amino acids. In germline, CDR1 is MDHEN, CDR2 SYDVKM. The CDR3 DNA reads TGTGCCAGCAACCCTTACCCCCCCCGTACGCAGTATTTT. Its translation: CASNPYPPRTQYF.

The chain is built from TRBV5-5 and TRBJ2-4, with D perhaps TRBD1 (6 bases). This CDR3 has 15 residues. Between the trimmed V and J ends, which lost 3 bases and 0 bases, there was a span of 10 bases. Germline V lookup: CDR1 SGHKS, CDR2 YYEKEE (reference sequence). CDR3 nucleotides: TGTGCCAGCAGCTCCCTACAGGGAGCCAAAAACATTCAGTACTTC. Its protein is CASSSLQGAKNIQYF.

This clone was seen just once. V and J are TRBV7-2 and TRBJ1-2; no reliable D call. Trimming took off 0 bases at V and 3 bases at J, with 8 bases between the two ends. The CDR3 runs 14 residues. Germline-derived CDR1 and CDR2 are SGHTA and FQGNSA. DNA for the CDR3: TGTGCCAGCAGCTTAGCTCCGGGGTACTATGGCTACACCTTC. Protein: CASSLAPGYYGYTF.

This clone was seen a handful of times. The rearrangement joins TRBV6-6 to TRBJ1-2; weak D call: TRBD1 (5 bases). V was clipped by 4 bases and J by 8 bases, with 17 bases between them. The CDR3 is made up of 14 amino acids. Germline CDR1 and CDR2: MNHNY and SVGAGI (reference sequence). The CDR3 spells CASSSPGTGEGYTF. DNA of the CDR3: TGTGCCAGCAGTTCCCCCGGGACGGGAGAAGGCTACACCTTC.

The rearrangement uses TRBV28 and TRBJ2-4, with TRBD2 as a possible D gene (6 bases). CDR1 MDHEN and CDR2 SYDVKM come from the germline V gene. CDR3 length: 19 residues. Trimming cost V 4 bases and J 0 bases, with 22 bases left between them. The CDR3 region is CASSSPGGTGNLAKNIQYF. CDR3 bases: TGTGCCAGCAGTTCCCCCGGGGGTACGGGGAACTTAGCCAAAAACATTCAGTACTTC.

V is TRBV5-1 and J is TRBJ2-3, with unresolved D. The ends were cut back, 0 bases at V and 2 bases at J, with 7 bases in the middle. This CDR3 comprises 14 residues. Germline V lookup: CDR1 SGHRS, CDR2 YFSETQ. The CDR3 region has the DNA TGCGCCAGCAGCTTGGAAGACCTCACAGATACGCAGTATTTT. This translates into CASSLEDLTDTQYF.

The V call is TRBV19, the J call TRBJ2-2, with D unresolved. Trimming took 2 bases from V and 0 from J, leaving 16 bases between them. The CDR3 is 18 amino acids. The germline gives CDR1 LNHDA, CDR2 SQIVND (reference sequence). CDR3 sequence: CASSIPPYRQANTGELFF. The CDR3 nucleotides read TGTGCCAGTAGTATACCCCCCTACCGGCAGGCGAACACCGGGGAGCTGTTTTTT.

The chain couples TRBV5-4 to TRBJ1-2; no clear D gene. The V gene lost 4 bases and the J gene lost 2 bases, with 12 bases spanning the gap. In germline, CDR1 is SGHNT, CDR2 YYREEE (reference sequence). CDR3 length: 14 residues. CDR3 DNA sequence: TGTGCCAGCAGCCCTGGAGGCCCAAACTATGGCTACACCTTC. Residues: CASSPGGPNYGYTF.

The chain joins TRBV5-1 to TRBJ1-1; D remains unclear. Trimming removed 7 bases from V and 1 base from J, with 17 bases in between. Per germline, CDR1 SGHRS and CDR2 YFSETQ. This CDR3 contains 15 residues. The chain's CDR3 is CASGPSGPQNTEAFF. The CDR3 region has the DNA TGCGCCAGCGGCCCGTCAGGACCGCAGAACACTGAAGCTTTCTTT.

This clone was counted a few times. CDR3 nucleotide sequence: TGTGCCAGCAGCGTAGGGGGGCAGGGCATTCAGTACTTC. Protein sequence: CASSVGGQGIQYF. The chain employs TRBV9 and TRBJ2-4; a weak D match, TRBD1 (6 bases). Trimming took 0 bases from V and 9 from J, leaving 10 bases between them. Germline CDR1 SGDLS, CDR2 YYNGEE. The CDR3 consists of 13 residues.

The rearrangement uses TRBV3-1 (or the pseudogene TRBV3-2) and TRBJ2-7; a possible D gene is TRBD1 (6 bases). This CDR3 spans 12 amino acids. V lost 6 bases, J lost 5 bases, and 11 bases lay in between. Germline V gene lookup returns CDR1 LGHDT and CDR2 YNNKEL (reference sequence). The CDR3 spells CASRAGTHEQYF. The CDR3 DNA reads as TGTGCCAGCAGGGCCGGGACACACGAGCAGTACTTC.

V and J are TRBV20-1 and TRBJ2-2; D is ambiguous. Germline assignment: CDR1 DFQATT and CDR2 SNEGSKA (reference sequence). The CDR3 extends over 11 amino acids. The CDR3 DNA reads TGCAGCGCGATCGGGTCCGGGGAGCTGTTTTTT. It specifies CSAIGSGELFF.

The gene calls are TRBV7-9 and TRBJ2-5; D may be TRBD1 or TRBD2 (5 bases each). There are 13 residues in the CDR3. V gave up 5 bases and J gave up 5 bases, with 12 bases separating them. Germline V lookup: CDR1 SEHNR, CDR2 FQNEAQ (reference sequence). The CDR3 reads CASSLRGVETQYF. CDR3 DNA sequence: TGTGCCAGCAGCCTAAGAGGGGTGGAGACCCAGTACTTC.

The V call is TRBV11-3, the J call TRBJ2-1; possibly TRBD1 for D (6 bases). V lost 5 bases and J lost 4, with 9 bases in between. There are 13 residues in the CDR3. The V gene's germline CDR1 is SGHNT and CDR2 YENEEA. The CDR3 region has the DNA TGTGCCAGCAGCCCGGGACAATACAATGAGCAGTTCTTC. Its translation: CASSPGQYNEQFF.

This chain joins TRBV3-1 (or the pseudogene TRBV3-2) and TRBJ1-1, with a possible D match to TRBD1 (5 bases). The CDR3 covers 14 residues. V lost 0 bases to trimming and J lost 5 bases, with 10 bases between them. Germline lookup yields CDR1 LGHDT and CDR2 YNNKEL (reference sequence). CDR3 sequence: CASSQDWGLTEAFF. The CDR3 region has the DNA TGTGCCAGCAGCCAAGATTGGGGGTTGACTGAAGCTTTCTTT.

Only one count was recorded for this clone. The chain is built from TRBV11-2 and TRBJ1-1; D unresolved. The CDR3 has 14 residues. V lost 5 bases, J lost 1 base, and 11 bases lay in between. Germline CDR1 SGHAT, CDR2 FQNNGV. The CDR3 DNA reads as TGTGCCAGCAGCCACCTTGAGGGGAACACTGAAGCTTTCTTT. It translates to CASSHLEGNTEAFF.

This clone was detected a few times. The rearrangement joins TRBV12-3 or TRBV12-4 to TRBJ2-5; D call uncertain. Trimming pared 2 bases from V and 7 bases from J, leaving 11 bases between. This CDR3 contains 13 residues. The CDR3 DNA sequence: TGTGCCAGCAGTTTACAGGCTCGGGTGACCCAGTACTTC. This encodes CASSLQARVTQYF.

For the CDR3, the DNA is TGCGCCAGCAGCCAAGGCACAGGGGCCCTCGAGCAGTACTTC. This encodes CASSQGTGALEQYF. The V and J genes are TRBV4-1 and TRBJ2-7, with 7 bases identical to TRBD1. Looked up from germline, CDR1 is MGHRA and CDR2 is YSYEKL. The J segment lost 6 bases and the V segment lost 1 base, leaving 6 bases of the junction unmatched. The CDR3 consists of 14 residues.